A single sample gave rise to the 18 T cell receptor beta chains below, sequenced in a study of identical twins. TCRdb itself ran the 5' RACE reads through MiXCR, one entry per CDR3 protein. In the table there are around 240,000 distinct CDR3 sequences, 5.5% to 7% of which are singletons. These same records also appear under a second study, on yellow fever vaccine responses in identical twins.

What was sequenced was memory (CD45RO+) T cells sorted from blood. The source of these receptors is a woman under 30 in good health.

CDR3 residues: CSVGLGGSSYEQYF. The CDR3 DNA is TGCAGCGTTGGACTAGGGGGGAGCTCCTACGAGCAGTACTTC. The J gene is TRBJ2-7, the V gene TRBV29-1, with D perhaps TRBD1 or TRBD2 (6 bases each). The length of the CDR3 is 14 residues. Trimming cost V 4 bases and J 0 bases, with 13 bases left between them. The germline CDR1 and CDR2 sequences are SQVTM and ANQGSEA.

CDR3: CSTTGRLASAEQYF. Here the CDR3 DNA reads TGCAGTACAACAGGGAGACTAGCGTCGGCCGAGCAGTACTTC. The chain carries TRBV20-1 and TRBJ2-7; 8 bases match TRBD2. CDR3 size: 14 residues. Germline values: CDR1 DFQATT, CDR2 SNEGSKA (reference sequence). V lost 8 bases and J lost 6; bases outside the gene matches: 15.

The J gene is TRBJ1-2, the V gene TRBV28, with D possibly TRBD1 on 6 matching bases. CDR3 size: 13 residues. CDR1 is MDHEN and CDR2 is SYDVKM in the germline V gene. The V and J ends lost 4 bases and 4 bases respectively, with 10 bases between them. The chain's CDR3 is CASSSQGPYGYTF. Here the CDR3 DNA reads TGTGCCAGCAGTTCACAGGGACCCTATGGCTACACCTTC.

This clonotype was seen many times. V and J are TRBV29-1 and TRBJ2-5, with a tentative D call TRBD1 (5 bases). CDR3 length equals 12 residues. From germline, CDR1 is SQVTM and CDR2 ANQGSEA. V lost 4 bases and J lost 1, with 7 bases in between. CDR3 protein: CSVGQLQETQYF. In nucleotides, the CDR3 is TGCAGCGTTGGACAGCTCCAAGAGACCCAGTACTTC.

This chain links TRBV2 with TRBJ2-1, with unresolved D. CDR1 SNHLY and CDR2 FYNNEI come from the germline V gene. V dropped 7 bases and J dropped 10 bases, with 17 bases sitting between them. CDR3 length: 13 amino acids. The CDR3 here is CASKKTTLEEQFF. CDR3 sequence (DNA): TGTGCCAGCAAAAAGACGACCTTAGAGGAGCAGTTCTTC.

This clonotype came up many times. This chain joins TRBV10-3 and TRBJ1-2; TRBD1 matches at 9 bases. J lost 7 bases, V lost 8 bases, and 8 bases had no gene match. Germline-derived CDR1 and CDR2 are ENHRY and SYGVKD. The CDR3 contains 13 residues. CDR3 in DNA: TGTGCCATCTCAACAACAGGGGGCATTGGCTACACCTTC. Its protein product is CAISTTGGIGYTF.

This clonotype was seen only a few times. The genes are TRBV7-6 and TRBJ1-1; 7 bases fit TRBD1. The CDR3 consists of 13 residues. Germline V lookup: CDR1 SGHVS, CDR2 FNYEAQ. V gave up 1 base and J gave up 11 bases; unmatched junction bases: 7. The CDR3 spells CASSLGTGERAFF. The CDR3 bases are TGTGCCAGCAGCTTAGGTACAGGGGAAAGGGCTTTCTTT.

V usage is TRBV25-1 and J usage is TRBJ1-5; TRBD1 might be the D (6 bases). The V gene lost 2 bases and the J gene lost 6 bases, with 11 bases spanning the gap. CDR1 is MGHDK and CDR2 is SYGVNS in the germline V gene. The CDR3 is 14 amino acids. As DNA, the CDR3 is TGTGCCAGCAGTGAAACAGGGTGGGGTCAGCCCCAGCATTTT. Protein: CASSETGWGQPQHF.

This clonotype occurred many times. This chain connects TRBV3-1 to TRBJ1-2; D remains unclear. The CDR3 runs 12 residues. In germline, CDR1 is LGHDT, CDR2 YNNKEL (reference sequence). V dropped 3 bases and J dropped 7 bases, with 9 bases sitting between them. CDR3 bases: TGTGCCAGCAGCCAGGGCTTGGGTGGCTACACCTTC. Its translation: CASSQGLGGYTF. The whole variable domain, remainder taken from reference TRBV3-1 and TRBJ1-2, is DTAVSQTPKYLVTQMGNDKSIKCEQNLGHDTMYWYKQDSKKFLKIMFSYNNKELIINETVPNRFSPKSPDKAHLNLHINSLELGDSAVYFCASSQGLGGYTFGSGTRLTVV.

The chain employs TRBV6-2 or TRBV6-3 and TRBJ2-5; D not certain. Per germline, CDR1 MNHEY and CDR2 SVGEGT. The V end lost 2 bases, the J end lost 9 bases, and 10 bases lay between the germline ends. The CDR3 has 12 residues. The CDR3 DNA is TGTGCCAGCAGTTACCTCCTAAAGGCCCAGTACTTC. It yields the protein CASSYLLKAQYF.

The table lists this clonotype with a few counts. The chain carries TRBV28 and TRBJ2-2; 7 bases map to TRBD1. Germline V gene sequence: CDR1 MDHEN, CDR2 SYDVKM. This CDR3 is built from 14 residues. After removal of 8 bases from V and 0 bases from J, the junction contained 3 bases not matched to a gene. The CDR3 DNA sequence: TGTGCCAGCGGGGGACAGCCGAACACCGGGGAGCTGTTTTTT. As protein: CASGGQPNTGELFF.

This sequence joins TRBV25-1 and TRBJ1-2; D unresolved. Germline-derived CDR1 and CDR2 are MGHDK and SYGVNS. The CDR3 has 9 amino acids. V was shortened by 8 bases and J by 4 bases, with 2 bases between the two germline ends. The CDR3 DNA reads TGTGCCAGCGTCTATGGCTACACCTTC. Residues: CASVYGYTF.

This clonotype was recorded many times. The rearrangement joins TRBV12-3 or TRBV12-4 to TRBJ2-3; no definite D call. V shed 3 bases and J shed 6 bases, with 10 bases lying between them. There are 13 residues in the CDR3. The CDR3 region is CASSFATADTQYF. The CDR3 bases are TGTGCCAGCAGTTTTGCTACAGCGGATACGCAGTATTTT.

The V and J genes are TRBV28 and TRBJ2-6; no clear D gene. CDR3 length: 16 amino acids. Germline-derived CDR1 and CDR2 are MDHEN and SYDVKM. Trimming pared 4 bases from V and 1 base from J, leaving 11 bases between. The CDR3 DNA is TGTGCCAGCAGTTCGGAACACCTGTCTGGGGCCAACGTCCTGACTTTC. Amino acids: CASSSEHLSGANVLTF.

This clonotype occurred many times. The rearrangement uses TRBV27 and TRBJ1-2; no clear D gene. The CDR3 has 14 residues. The ends were cut back, 2 bases at V and 8 bases at J, with 15 bases in the middle. CDR1 is MNHEY and CDR2 is SMNVEV in the germline V gene (reference sequence). The CDR3 region has the DNA TGTGCCAGCAGTTTAAATGGGTTCCCGACCGGCTACACCTTC. Protein: CASSLNGFPTGYTF.

This clonotype was seen a handful of times. The chain couples TRBV28 to TRBJ2-2, with D perhaps given as TRBD1 or TRBD2 (6 bases each). The CDR3 has 15 amino acids. Germline loops: CDR1 MDHEN, CDR2 SYDVKM. Deletions cut 5 bases from V and 2 bases from J, with 12 bases between. The CDR3 spells CASSRGDINTGELFF. In nucleotides, the CDR3 is TGTGCCAGCAGTAGGGGGGACATTAACACCGGGGAGCTGTTTTTT.

DNA of the CDR3: TGTGCCAGCAGCCCGGGCGTGGAAGGGGCTACAGATACGCAGTATTTT. As protein: CASSPGVEGATDTQYF. The gene calls are TRBV12-3 or TRBV12-4 and TRBJ2-3; D perhaps matches TRBD1 (5 bases). The V end was cut by 6 bases, the J end by 3 bases, with 19 bases between. This CDR3 is 16 amino acids long.

The table lists this clonotype with a few counts. The chain couples TRBV20-1 to TRBJ2-3; TRBD2 is a possible D gene (6 bases). There are 15 residues in the CDR3. Trimming took 2 bases from V and 0 from J, leaving 12 bases between them. Germline CDR1 is DFQATT and CDR2 is SNEGSKA (reference sequence). CDR3 protein: CSARRELPSTDTQYF. In nucleotides, the CDR3 is TGCAGTGCTAGACGGGAGCTACCTAGCACAGATACGCAGTATTTT.